Below, 10 T cell receptor beta chains from the same sample are listed, as sequenced in a study of OX40 agonist ivuxolimab in advanced cancers. Clones were read by immunoSEQ multiplex PCR, and TCRdb kept only the in-frame ones, dropping some. The sample has tens of thousands of clones, 90% seen once; the top ten hold less than 0.75%. The sample in question was CD4+ or CD8+ T cells sorted from blood, obtained in a trial of the OX40 agonist ivuxolimab. The receptor source for this set is an adult with an advanced solid tumor such as melanoma, head and neck, liver or kidney cancer.

This clone has only one observation. As DNA, the CDR3 is TGTGCCACCAGCAGAGATATGGGGTTCGAGCAGTACTTC. It translates to CATSRDMGFEQYF. This chain joins TRBV15 and TRBJ2-7, with D unclear. The CDR3 consists of 13 residues. Trimming cost V 0 bases and J 6 bases, with 9 bases left between them. Germline V CDR1 and CDR2: LNHNV, YYDKDF (reference sequence).

The V and J genes are TRBV7-2 and TRBJ2-1, with D tentatively TRBD2 (5 bases). Germline values: CDR1 SGHTA, CDR2 FQGNSA. V shed 7 bases and J shed 0 bases, with 13 bases lying between them. CDR3 length: 15 amino acids. The CDR3, as DNA: TGTGCCAGCACCGGGTGGACTTTCTCCTACAATGAGCAGTTCTTC. Amino acids: CASTGWTFSYNEQFF. Using reference TRBV7-2 and TRBJ2-1 for the parts outside the CDR3, the full variable domain is GAGVSQSPSNKVTEKGKDVELRCDPISGHTALYWYRQSLGQGLEFLIYFQGNSAPDKSGLPSDRFSAERTGGSVSTLTIQRTQQEDSAVYLCASTGWTFSYNEQFFGPGTRLTVL.

This clone was observed a few times. This rearrangement joins TRBV2 to TRBJ2-7; no clear D. Germline loops: CDR1 SNHLY, CDR2 FYNNEI. This CDR3 region has 13 residues. Trimming left V 0 bases short and J 5 bases short, with 8 bases between. This CDR3 reads CASSEAVGNEQYF. CDR3 nucleotides: TGTGCCAGCAGTGAAGCAGTCGGCAACGAGCAGTACTTC. The full variable domain, completed using reference TRBV2 and TRBJ2-7, is EPEVTQTPSHQVTQMGQEVILRCVPISNHLYFYWYRQILGQKVEFLVSFYNNEISEKSEIFDDQFSVERPDGSNFTLKIRSTKLEDSAMYFCASSEAVGNEQYFGPGTRLTVT.

This rearrangement joins TRBV5-4 to TRBJ1-2; 8 bases map to TRBD1. This CDR3 is 15 amino acids long. Per the germline V gene, CDR1 is SGHNT and CDR2 is YYREEE (reference sequence). Trimming cost V 4 bases and J 2 bases; bases outside gene matches: 7. The DNA of the CDR3 is TGTGCCAGCAGCCGGATGGGACAGGAAAACTATGGCTACACCTTC. As protein: CASSRMGQENYGYTF.

The rearrangement uses TRBV4-1 and TRBJ2-1, with D unclear. Trimming removed 0 bases at V and 3 bases at J, with 12 bases between. The CDR3 spans 16 residues. The germline V gene has CDR1 MGHRA and CDR2 YSYEKL. The CDR3 sequence is CASSQDVLRFYNEQFF. The CDR3 DNA reads as TGCGCCAGCAGCCAAGATGTACTCAGATTCTACAATGAGCAGTTCTTC.

The sample holds one count of this clone. V is TRBV6-5 and J is TRBJ2-3; 7 positions match TRBD1. The CDR3 is 15 residues long. J was trimmed by 3 bases and V by 5 bases; bases with no gene match: 8. The germline gives CDR1 MNHEY, CDR2 SVGAGI. The CDR3 DNA sequence: TGTGCCAGCAGTCTCATGACAGGGAGTACAGATACGCAGTATTTT. It yields the protein CASSLMTGSTDTQYF.

This chain links TRBV28 with TRBJ2-7; 13 positions match TRBD2. The CDR3 totals 15 residues. V was pared by 6 bases and J by 7 bases, with 9 bases of the junction left unmatched. Germline lookup yields CDR1 MDHEN and CDR2 SYDVKM. CDR3 amino acids: CASSRTSGSIGEQYF. The CDR3 DNA is TGTGCCAGCAGCCGGACTAGCGGGAGTATCGGGGAGCAGTACTTC.

The chain employs TRBV7-3 and TRBJ2-1, with D maybe TRBD2 (6 bases). The CDR3 has 14 amino acids. V was pared by 2 bases and J by 9 bases, with 14 bases between. Per germline, CDR1 SGHTA and CDR2 FQGTGA. The CDR3 reads CASSLGGRAVEQFF. In nucleotides, the CDR3 is TGTGCCAGCAGCTTAGGAGGGAGAGCGGTTGAGCAGTTCTTC.

V is TRBV4-3 and J is TRBJ1-4; D uncertain. Germline CDR1 LGHNA, CDR2 YSLEER. The CDR3 has 15 amino acids. Trimming left V 4 bases short and J 6 bases short, with 15 bases between. The DNA of the CDR3 is TGCGCCAGCAGCCTCGGGTGGACTGGCGATGAAAAACTGTTTTTT. Residues: CASSLGWTGDEKLFF.

Comments on this clone: A read error may produce the germline difference seen at one junction end. The chain couples TRBV7-7 to TRBJ2-2, with D unresolved. Germline values: CDR1 SSHAT, CDR2 FNYEAQ (reference sequence). The CDR3 is 12 amino acids. The CDR3 DNA sequence: TGTGCTAGCAGCATCGACACCGGGGAGCTGTTTTTT. This translates into CASSIDTGELFF.